Below are 29 T cell receptor beta chains sequenced from a single sample in a study of long-term antiretroviral therapy in people with HIV. It was version v3.0 of the immunoSEQ assay that was run at survey level. The data were produced by immunoSEQ multiplex PCR, yet TCRdb's version contains in-frame clones alone and is incomplete. Of roughly 24,000 clones in the sample, around 85% were seen once. This sample comprised unsorted PBMCs, obtained 1.6 years after starting antiretroviral therapy. Source of these receptors: a man in his forties with HIV.

The genes are TRBV4-1 and TRBJ1-2, with D hard to call. Trimming stripped 1 base from V and 0 bases from J, with 12 bases between. The CDR3 extends over 16 amino acids. Germline V gene sequence: CDR1 MGHRA, CDR2 YSYEKL. The CDR3 nucleotides are TGCGCCAGCAGCCAAGTAAGAGACATCTCTAACTATGGCTACACCTTC. Amino acid sequence: CASSQVRDISNYGYTF.

This CDR3 reads CASSQGQGNYGYTF. In nucleotides, the CDR3 is TGTGCCAGCTCACAAGGACAGGGAAACTATGGCTACACCTTC. This chain joins TRBV18 and TRBJ1-2; 8 bases line up with TRBD1. Germline V gene data show CDR1 as KGHSH and CDR2 as LQKENI. Trimming cost V 4 bases and J 2 bases; bases outside gene matches: 3. This CDR3 has 14 amino acids.

This rearrangement joins TRBV6-1 to TRBJ2-2, with 8 bases identical to TRBD1. Germline V gene data show CDR1 as MNHNS and CDR2 as SASEGT. V lost 4 bases and J lost 4; bases outside the gene matches: 8. The CDR3 spans 16 residues. The CDR3 sequence is CASSAQGAQGTGELFF. CDR3 in DNA: TGTGCCAGCAGTGCCCAGGGGGCTCAGGGCACCGGGGAGCTGTTTTTT.

The chain recombines TRBV6-6 with TRBJ1-2; D is ambiguous. Trimming took off 7 bases at V and 2 bases at J, with 11 bases between the two ends. CDR1 MNHNY and CDR2 SVGAGI come from the germline V gene (reference sequence). There are 13 residues in the CDR3. Written as DNA, the CDR3 is TGTGCCAGCACCTTACAAGAGAACTATGGCTACACCTTC. Translation gives CASTLQENYGYTF.

The chain carries TRBV6-6 and TRBJ1-2, with a weak D call TRBD1 (6 bases). The germline V gene has CDR1 MNHNY and CDR2 SVGAGI (reference sequence). This CDR3 spans 13 amino acids. V lost 3 bases and J lost 4, with 9 bases in between. CDR3 loop: CASSYRGGYGYTF. The CDR3 DNA reads as TGTGCCAGCAGTTATCGAGGGGGCTATGGCTACACCTTC.

The chain combines TRBV5-6 with TRBJ2-5; TRBD2 matches 9 bases. From germline, CDR1 is SGHDT and CDR2 YYEEEE. The CDR3 runs to 16 residues. J gave up 5 bases and V 4 bases, and 12 bases lay outside the gene matches. The CDR3 sequence is CASSHGGGGAAETQYF. As DNA, the CDR3 is TGTGCCAGCAGCCACGGAGGCGGGGGGGCCGCGGAGACCCAGTACTTC. Complete variable domain (other parts from reference TRBV5-6 and TRBJ2-5): DAGVTQSPTHLIKTRGQQVTLRCSPKSGHDTVSWYQQALGQGPQFIFQYYEEEERQRGNFPDRFSGHQFPNYSSELNVNALLLGDSALYLCASSHGGGGAAETQYFGPGTRLLVL.

The chain joins TRBV5-1 to TRBJ1-4; D not certain. Germline CDR1 reads SGHRS; CDR2 reads YFSETQ. Trimming stripped 4 bases from V and 3 bases from J, with 10 bases between. This CDR3 has 14 residues. The CDR3 sequence is CASSLGVANEKLFF. The CDR3 DNA reads as TGCGCCAGCAGCCTCGGGGTGGCTAATGAAAAACTGTTTTTT.

The rearrangement joins TRBV2 to TRBJ1-2; D uncertain. The germline gives CDR1 SNHLY, CDR2 FYNNEI. CDR3 length: 13 residues. Trimming took off 2 bases at V and 3 bases at J, with 7 bases between the two ends. The CDR3 DNA follows: TGTGCCAGCAGTGAATCAGAGTACTATGGCTACACCTTC. This codes for CASSESEYYGYTF.

This rearrangement joins TRBV5-6 to TRBJ2-3, with D perhaps TRBD2 (6 bases). Germline values: CDR1 SGHDT, CDR2 YYEEEE. The CDR3 totals 15 residues. V lost 2 bases, J lost 5 bases, and 15 bases lay in between. The CDR3 DNA reads as TGTGCCAGCAGCTTTGTACCGGGGGAGGAAGATACGCAGTATTTT. This encodes CASSFVPGEEDTQYF.

The V call is TRBV19, the J call TRBJ1-2, with 8 bases aligning to TRBD1. Germline CDR1 LNHDA, CDR2 SQIVND (reference sequence). The CDR3 covers 15 residues. The J segment lost 1 base and the V segment lost 6 bases, leaving 7 bases of the junction unmatched. CDR3 amino acids: CASSIAGQGNYGYTF. In nucleotides, the CDR3 is TGTGCCAGTAGCATCGCCGGACAGGGTAACTATGGCTACACCTTC.

The rearrangement links TRBV6-6 to TRBJ2-2; 8 nucleotides agree with TRBD2. The V gene's germline CDR1 is MNHNY and CDR2 SVGAGI (reference sequence). The CDR3 consists of 14 residues. V lost 4 bases and J lost 5; bases outside the gene matches: 3. DNA of the CDR3: TGTGCCAGCAGTTCGGGGGGGGTGACCGGGGAGCTGTTTTTT. Translating gives CASSSGGVTGELFF.

This rearrangement joins TRBV13 to TRBJ1-6, with unresolved D. The length of the CDR3 is 13 residues. V was cut by 1 base and J by 7 bases, with 5 bases left in between. Germline CDR1 PRHDT, CDR2 FYEKMQ (reference sequence). The DNA of the CDR3 is TGTGCCAGCAGCTTAGAAGGGAATTCACCCCTCCACTTT. Translating gives CASSLEGNSPLHF.

The DNA for the CDR3 is TGTGCCAGCAGGCCTGGGATGGACAGCGGTGAAGCTTTCTTT. It is translated as CASRPGMDSGEAFF. This chain joins TRBV5-4 and TRBJ1-1; tentative D call: TRBD1 (6 bases). Germline CDR1 reads SGHNT; CDR2 reads YYREEE (reference sequence). V dropped 5 bases and J dropped 7 bases, with 18 bases sitting between them. This CDR3 has 14 amino acids. The full variable domain, its missing parts supplied by reference TRBV5-4 and TRBJ1-1, is ETGVTQSPTHLIKTRGQQVTLRCSSQSGHNTVSWYQQALGQGPQFIFQYYREEENGRGNFPPRFSGLQFPNYSSELNVNALELDDSALYLCASRPGMDSGEAFFGQGTRLTVV.

The chain recombines TRBV5-4 with TRBJ2-1, with D perhaps matching TRBD2 (6 bases). V dropped 0 bases and J dropped 8 bases, with 12 bases sitting between them. Germline CDR1 is SGHNT and CDR2 is YYREEE (reference sequence). The CDR3 length is 14 residues. The CDR3 loop is CASSLGTNEDEQFF. In DNA, the CDR3 is TGTGCCAGCAGCTTGGGGACTAACGAAGATGAGCAGTTCTTC.

J is TRBJ1-6 and V is TRBV7-6, with D perhaps TRBD1 (6 bases). With 3 bases removed from V and 7 bases from J, the gap between germline ends came to 10 bases. The CDR3 is 14 residues long. Germline lookup yields CDR1 SGHVS and CDR2 FNYEAQ. The DNA for the CDR3 is TGTGCCAGCAGCTTCTCCAGGGGCAATTCACCCCTCCACTTT. Translation: CASSFSRGNSPLHF. Drawing the rest from reference TRBV7-6 and TRBJ1-6, the complete variable domain is GAGVSQSPRYKVTKRGQDVALRCDPISGHVSLYWYRQALGQGPEFLTYFNYEAQQDKSGLPNDRFSAERPEGSISTLTIQRTEQRDSAMYRCASSFSRGNSPLHFGNGTRLTVT.

The J gene is TRBJ1-1, the V gene TRBV5-1, with 8 nucleotides matching TRBD1. Germline V lookup: CDR1 SGHRS, CDR2 YFSETQ. The CDR3 has 14 residues. The V segment lost 0 bases and the J segment 8 bases; nucleotides outside the gene matches: 6. In DNA form, the CDR3 reads TGCGCCAGCAGCTTGGCGGCAGGGGGCTGGGAAGCTTTCTTT. It translates to CASSLAAGGWEAFF.

This chain joins TRBV5-6 and TRBJ2-1; TRBD1 matches at 10 bases. The CDR3 has 14 amino acids. Per germline, CDR1 SGHDT and CDR2 YYEEEE. CDR3 residues: CASARDRGFMGPFF. The CDR3 DNA sequence: TGTGCTAGTGCCAGGGACAGGGGTTTCATGGGGCCGTTCTTC.

This clone was seen once. The CDR3 DNA sequence: TGTGCCAGCTCACCACCAAAGGGGGCGGCTGGTCCTGAAGCTTTCTTT. This sequence encodes CASSPPKGAAGPEAFF. The chain is built from TRBV18 and TRBJ1-1, with TRBD1 matching over 7 bases. The CDR3 contains 16 residues. Germline V CDR1 and CDR2: KGHSH, LQKENI. The trim removed 0 bases at V and 6 bases at J, leaving 10 bases unmatched.

This chain's CDR3 is CASSLRTAGMDTQYF. The CDR3 DNA is TGTGCCAGCAGCTTAAGGACAGCTGGGATGGATACGCAGTATTTT. The J gene is TRBJ2-3, the V gene TRBV5-4; maybe TRBD1 (6 bases). V was cut by 2 bases and J by 6 bases, with 16 bases left in between. The length of the CDR3 is 15 residues. Germline CDR1 is SGHNT and CDR2 is YYREEE (reference sequence).

The rearrangement uses TRBV27 and TRBJ2-1; D gene uncertain. Germline V gene sequence: CDR1 MNHEY, CDR2 SMNVEV (reference sequence). The V end was cut by 1 base, the J end by 8 bases, with 9 bases between. CDR3 length: 13 amino acids. In DNA form, the CDR3 reads TGTGCCAGCAGTTTATTGAGGATGGATGAGCAGTTCTTC. Translating it yields CASSLLRMDEQFF.

This clone came up a few times. This chain uses TRBV5-1 with TRBJ1-2; D is unclear. Trimming removed 0 bases at V and 5 bases at J, with 8 bases between. The CDR3 is made up of 13 amino acids. Germline loops: CDR1 SGHRS, CDR2 YFSETQ. CDR3 amino acids: CASSLAGSYGYTF. CDR3 sequence (DNA): TGCGCCAGCAGCTTGGCGGGGTCTTATGGCTACACCTTC.

The genes are TRBV30 and TRBJ1-1; no clear D gene. The germline V gene encodes CDR1 GTSNPN and CDR2 SVGIG (reference sequence). This CDR3 comprises 13 residues. Trimming shortened V by 1 base and J by 4 bases, and 10 bases separated the two germline ends. The CDR3 loop reads CAWSAGPGTEAFF. The DNA for the CDR3 is TGTGCCTGGAGTGCCGGGCCTGGCACTGAAGCTTTCTTT.

V is TRBV5-6 and J is TRBJ2-1; D gene uncertain. Trimming removed 1 base from V and 0 bases from J, with 8 bases in between. The CDR3 runs 15 residues. Germline CDR1 is SGHDT and CDR2 is YYEEEE. CDR3 in amino acids: CASSLRLDSYNEQFF. CDR3 bases: TGTGCCAGCAGCTTGCGTTTAGACTCCTACAATGAGCAGTTCTTC.

V and J are TRBV6-5 and TRBJ2-7; weak D call: TRBD2 (5 bases). Trimming took 8 bases from V and 2 from J, leaving 13 bases between them. The CDR3 is 13 residues long. Germline CDR1 MNHEY, CDR2 SVGAGI. The CDR3 reads CASRKGAPYEQYF. CDR3 in DNA: TGTGCCAGCCGAAAGGGAGCACCCTACGAGCAGTACTTC.

This clone was seen just once. The rearrangement links TRBV5-1 to TRBJ1-4; 7 bases align to TRBD1. The V segment lost 4 bases and the J segment 5 bases; nucleotides outside the gene matches: 5. This CDR3 has 14 residues. CDR1 and CDR2 from the germline V gene are SGHRS and YFSETQ. Here the CDR3 DNA reads TGCGCCAGCAGCCCCGGGACAGCGAATGAAAAACTGTTTTTT. This codes for CASSPGTANEKLFF.

This clone was picked up one time. The chain recombines TRBV10-1 with TRBJ1-1; the D is unclear. The germline V gene encodes CDR1 WNHNN and CDR2 SYGVQD (reference sequence). V lost 3 bases and J lost 1, with 6 bases in between. The CDR3 length is 13 residues. The CDR3 region has the DNA TGCGCCAGCAGTGAATCGGGGAACACTGAAGCTTTCTTT. It yields the protein CASSESGNTEAFF.

This chain uses TRBV11-2 with TRBJ2-7; TRBD1 matches 8 bases. This CDR3 spans 14 amino acids. The germline V gene encodes CDR1 SGHAT and CDR2 FQNNGV. J gave up 6 bases and V 4 bases, and 8 bases lay outside the gene matches. CDR3 in DNA: TGTGCCAGCAGCTCAGGGGGCCCTTTACGCGAGCAGTACTTC. Its protein product is CASSSGGPLREQYF.

The chain carries TRBV11-1 and TRBJ2-5; the D gene is possibly TRBD1 (6 bases). V gave up 0 bases and J gave up 1 base, with 12 bases separating them. The CDR3 has 16 residues. Germline CDR1 reads SGHAT; CDR2 reads FQDESV (reference sequence). Here the CDR3 reads CASSLAFQGIQETQYF. The CDR3 region has the DNA TGTGCCAGCAGCTTAGCGTTTCAGGGGATCCAAGAGACCCAGTACTTC.

The chain joins TRBV2 to TRBJ2-7, with 8 bases matching TRBD1. With 2 bases clipped from V and 2 bases from J, the junction kept 11 bases outside the gene matches. CDR3 length: 17 residues. Germline CDR1 is SNHLY and CDR2 is FYNNEI. The CDR3 DNA sequence: TGTGCCAGCAGTGAACTCAGTGGGGGACAGGACCCCTACGAGCAGTACTTC. Translating gives CASSELSGGQDPYEQYF.